This T cell receptor (beta chain) is from a study of cytomegalovirus exposure and HLA in healthy donors. As for the study in general: A later analysis reported the 120 or so validation repertoires used the same platform as the 550 to 700 first-cohort repertoires.

Germline CDR1 is SGDLS and CDR2 is YYNGEE. After removal of 4 bases from V and 6 bases from J, the junction contained 12 bases not matched to a gene. The CDR3 totals 16 residues. Libraries were prepared by immunoSEQ multiplex PCR; TCRdb keeps only in-frame clonotypes and omits some of them. Among roughly 190,000 clones, about 84% were seen once, and the ten largest hold more than 1.2%. Source material: PBMCs. This clonotype originated in a woman under 30 in good health and CMV-seronegative. V and J are TRBV9 and TRBJ2-3; 9 bases are shared with TRBD2. The CDR3 region has the DNA TGTGCCAGCAGCACCTTTGCGGGGGGGGCCGTGGATACGCAGTATTTT. Translating it yields CASSTFAGGAVDTQYF.